What follows are 2 T cell receptor beta chains derived from one specimen sequenced in a study of blood T cell repertoires in COVID-19. Only in-frame clones appear in the TCRdb table, and some are missing; sequencing was by immunoSEQ multiplex PCR. The data contain about 160,000 clones, approximately 81% of them seen just once; the ten biggest clones take up about 5.8%. Sequencing was done on a sample of peripheral blood. The receptor set was obtained from a woman in her forties or fifties with COVID-19, enrolled during active disease.

The rearrangement joins TRBV7-9 to TRBJ2-5, with 15 bases fitting TRBD2. The CDR3 spans 15 residues. CDR1 and CDR2 (germline): SEHNR, FQNEAQ (reference sequence). Trimming took 4 bases from V and 8 from J; bases not matched to a gene: 5. CDR3 in DNA: TGTGCCAGCAGCTCCGGACTAGCGGGGGGGCCCACCCAGTACTTC. This gives the protein CASSSGLAGGPTQYF. Full variable domain (missing parts from reference TRBV7-9 and TRBJ2-5): DTGVSQNPRHKITKRGQNVTFRCDPISEHNRLYWYRQTLGQGPEFLTYFQNEAQLEKSRLLSDRFSAERPKGSFSTLEIQRTEQGDSAMYLCASSSGLAGGPTQYFGPGTRLLVL.

The chain links TRBV3-1 (or the pseudogene TRBV3-2) to TRBJ2-7; TRBD2 agrees at 7 bases. Germline V gene sequence: CDR1 LGHDT, CDR2 YNNKEL (reference sequence). V lost 1 base and J lost 4; bases outside the gene matches: 4. CDR3 length: 14 residues. In nucleotides, the CDR3 is TGTGCCAGCAGCCAAGTGGGGACTATATACGAGCAGTACTTC. It encodes CASSQVGTIYEQYF.